These 18 T cell receptor beta chains originate from one sample sequenced in a study of blood T cell repertoires in COVID-19. The data were produced by immunoSEQ multiplex PCR, yet TCRdb's version contains in-frame clones alone and is incomplete. The profile shows 110,000 to 150,000 clones, 65% to 85% of them singletons. Source material: peripheral blood. The receptors shown here come from a man aged 50 to 59 with active or convalescent COVID-19.

This chain joins TRBV28 and TRBJ2-7; possibly TRBD1 for D (6 bases). The CDR3 runs to 17 residues. The germline CDR1 and CDR2 sequences are MDHEN and SYDVKM. Between the trimmed V and J ends, which lost 3 bases and 2 bases, there was a span of 20 bases. CDR3: CASSFSIRQVSTYEQYF. CDR3 nucleotides: TGTGCCAGCAGTTTTTCTATCCGACAGGTTTCCACCTACGAGCAGTACTTC.

The genes are TRBV27 and TRBJ1-3, with D unresolved. V dropped 8 bases and J dropped 2 bases, with 19 bases sitting between them. The length of the CDR3 is 16 residues. Germline V lookup: CDR1 MNHEY, CDR2 SMNVEV (reference sequence). The CDR3 loop reads CASSPAGWEPGNTIYF. CDR3 bases: TGTGCCAGCTCCCCAGCGGGATGGGAGCCTGGAAACACCATATATTTT.

V usage is TRBV6-5 and J usage is TRBJ1-1; possible D gene TRBD1, 5 bases. The CDR3 contains 14 residues. The germline V gene has CDR1 MNHEY and CDR2 SVGAGI. Trimming took off 0 bases at V and 4 bases at J, with 9 bases between the two ends. For the CDR3, the DNA is TGTGCCAGCAGTTACTCGATGGGGCCCACTGAAGCTTTCTTT. It encodes CASSYSMGPTEAFF.

This chain joins TRBV5-1 and TRBJ1-5, with no clear D. Germline CDR1 and CDR2: SGHRS and YFSETQ. The CDR3 is 15 amino acids. V lost 0 bases, J lost 0 bases, and 7 bases lay in between. Here the CDR3 reads CASSLDSDSNQPQHF. DNA of the CDR3: TGCGCCAGCAGCTTGGACTCTGATAGCAATCAGCCCCAGCATTTT.

The chain has TRBV6-1 and TRBJ1-2, with D maybe TRBD1 (6 bases). V was clipped by 2 bases and J by 5 bases, with 12 bases between them. Germline V gene data show CDR1 as MNHNS and CDR2 as SASEGT. The CDR3 length is 14 residues. This chain's CDR3 is CASSELGAGYGYTF. As DNA, the CDR3 is TGTGCCAGCAGTGAATTGGGGGCAGGGTATGGCTACACCTTC.

The chain uses TRBV2 and TRBJ2-5, with 12 bases fitting TRBD2. V trimming: 6 bases; J trimming: 3 bases; junction bases outside the gene matches: 5. The CDR3 spans 15 residues. Germline CDR1 is SNHLY and CDR2 is FYNNEI. For the CDR3, the DNA is TGTGCCAGCAGAACCCTAGCGGGAGGGAAAGAGACCCAGTACTTC. As protein: CASRTLAGGKETQYF.

The chain links TRBV19 to TRBJ1-5; tentatively, D is TRBD1 (5 bases). The CDR3 is 15 residues long. Deletions cut 2 bases from V and 1 base from J, with 9 bases between. Germline V gene lookup returns CDR1 LNHDA and CDR2 SQIVND (reference sequence). The CDR3 bases are TGTGCCAGTAGTATAAGGACACCAAGCAATCAGCCCCAGCATTTT. Translation: CASSIRTPSNQPQHF.

The chain couples TRBV7-6 to TRBJ1-2; unclear D gene. CDR1 is SGHVS and CDR2 is FNYEAQ in the germline V gene. This CDR3 is built from 16 residues. Deletions cut 1 base from V and 4 bases from J, with 16 bases between. CDR3 in DNA: TGTGCCAGCAGCTTAGACCTTGGCAGTTCCATCTATGGCTACACCTTC. Translated, it gives CASSLDLGSSIYGYTF.

V usage is TRBV30 and J usage is TRBJ1-1, with no clear D. The V gene's germline CDR1 is GTSNPN and CDR2 SVGIG (reference sequence). Trimming removed 5 bases at V and 8 bases at J, with 18 bases between. The CDR3 has 13 amino acids. CDR3 loop: CAWGGQIQYEAFF. CDR3 bases: TGTGCCTGGGGAGGGCAAATACAGTACGAAGCTTTCTTT.

Notes on this clone: One end of the junction is discordant with germline, which a read error may explain. The rearrangement joins TRBV9 to TRBJ2-2; 10 nucleotides align to TRBD2. The V gene's germline CDR1 is SGDLS and CDR2 YYNGEE. The CDR3 is made up of 16 amino acids. The CDR3 nucleotides are TGTGCCAGCAGCGAAAGGGGACTAGCGAAGACCGGGGAGCTGTTTTTT. This translates into CASSERGLAKTGELFF.

The chain has TRBV2 and TRBJ2-5; the D gene is possibly TRBD1 (5 bases). The CDR3 has 16 amino acids. Germline V gene sequence: CDR1 SNHLY, CDR2 FYNNEI. Trimming removed 5 bases at V and 3 bases at J, with 19 bases between. The CDR3 nucleotides read TGTGCCAGCAGTTATCCCAGGGCGTCGATGGAAGAGACCCAGTACTTC. Its protein is CASSYPRASMEETQYF.

This chain uses TRBV7-9 with TRBJ2-7; possible D gene TRBD2, 5 bases. This CDR3 is built from 14 residues. The germline V gene encodes CDR1 SEHNR and CDR2 FQNEAQ (reference sequence). The ends were cut back, 3 bases at V and 0 bases at J, with 9 bases in the middle. The DNA of the CDR3 is TGTGCCAGCAGCTTCAGTGGGAGCTCCTACGAGCAGTACTTC. It specifies CASSFSGSSYEQYF. Full variable domain (rest looked up from reference TRBV7-9 and TRBJ2-7): DTGVSQNPRHKITKRGQNVTFRCDPISEHNRLYWYRQTLGQGPEFLTYFQNEAQLEKSRLLSDRFSAERPKGSFSTLEIQRTEQGDSAMYLCASSFSGSSYEQYFGPGTRLTVT.

This sequence joins TRBV19 and TRBJ2-5, with TRBD2 matching 12 bases. CDR1 and CDR2 from the germline V gene are LNHDA and SQIVND (reference sequence). The V segment lost 2 bases and the J segment 4 bases; nucleotides outside the gene matches: 5. CDR3 size: 16 residues. The CDR3 sequence is CASSIRATSGGETQYF. The DNA for the CDR3 is TGTGCCAGTAGTATACGCGCGACTAGCGGGGGAGAGACCCAGTACTTC.

This clone was detected only once. The J gene is TRBJ1-5, the V gene TRBV3-1 (or the pseudogene TRBV3-2); a possible D gene is TRBD1 (6 bases). The V gene lost 0 bases and the J gene lost 4 bases, with 10 bases spanning the gap. Germline V CDR1 and CDR2: LGHDT, YNNKEL (reference sequence). The CDR3 is 15 residues long. The CDR3 region has the DNA TGTGCCAGCAGCCAAGACCGGACAGAGAATCAGCCCCAGCATTTT. This sequence encodes CASSQDRTENQPQHF.

This clone has more than one count but fewer than ten. The V gene is TRBV19, the J gene TRBJ2-7; 11 bases agree with TRBD1. The J segment lost 3 bases and the V segment lost 3 bases, leaving 4 bases of the junction unmatched. The CDR3 extends over 15 amino acids. In germline, CDR1 is LNHDA, CDR2 SQIVND (reference sequence). The CDR3 DNA follows: TGTGCCAGTAGTATTGGGACAGGGGGAGGCTACGAGCAGTACTTC. Its protein product is CASSIGTGGGYEQYF.

The J gene is TRBJ1-1, the V gene TRBV24-1; D call uncertain. The CDR3 is 13 amino acids. V was trimmed by 5 bases and J by 7 bases, leaving 13 bases between them. Germline CDR1 and CDR2: KGHDR and SFDVKD. In DNA, the CDR3 is TGTGCCACCAGTGCCCCAGGCGATTTTGAAGCTTTCTTT. It is translated as CATSAPGDFEAFF.

V and J are TRBV2 and TRBJ2-3, with D perhaps matching TRBD1 (5 bases). The CDR3 covers 16 residues. Germline CDR1 SNHLY, CDR2 FYNNEI. V was trimmed by 8 bases and J by 4 bases, leaving 22 bases between them. The CDR3 loop is CASYSGHLRASDTQYF. The CDR3 coding sequence is TGTGCCAGCTATTCCGGACATCTTAGGGCGTCAGATACGCAGTATTTT.

This sequence joins TRBV5-6 and TRBJ2-3; a possible D gene is TRBD1 (5 bases). The CDR3 runs to 15 residues. Per the germline V gene, CDR1 is SGHDT and CDR2 is YYEEEE. V shed 2 bases and J shed 3 bases, with 13 bases lying between them. The CDR3 loop reads CASSLTQGGTDTQYF. CDR3 sequence (DNA): TGTGCCAGCAGCTTAACTCAGGGTGGAACAGATACGCAGTATTTT.